This is a list of T cell receptor beta chains from one sample in a study of T cell responses to AZD1222 COVID-19 vaccine. Assay used: immunoSEQ multiplex PCR; TCRdb lists only in-frame clones, some missing. This table holds 150,000 to 200,000 clones, around 93% found once. The material was peripheral blood, obtained on day 0 of AZD1222 vaccination. The receptors stem from an adult in good health. Each CDR3 is given with its conserved first and last residue. The D gene is left open where the match is weak. A row's size may be missing; if present it is once, few, many or a size class.

abundance: .
len: 14
d_gene: .
v_gene: TRBV5-1
j_gene: TRBJ2-3
CDR3nt: TGCGCCAGCAGCTTGGCCTATAGCACAGATACGCAGTATTTT
CDR3aa: CASSLAYSTDTQYF

abundance: .
len: 14
d_gene: .
v_gene: TRBV18
j_gene: TRBJ1-5
CDR3nt: TGTGCCAGCTCACCATCGGGGAAGGGACAGCCCCAGCATTTT
CDR3aa: CASSPSGKGQPQHF

abundance: .
len: 12
d_gene: .
v_gene: TRBV19
j_gene: TRBJ1-5
CDR3nt: TGTGCCAGTAGTATAGGCAATCAGCCCCAGCATTTT
CDR3aa: CASSIGNQPQHF

abundance: .
len: 15
d_gene: TRBD2
v_gene: TRBV9
j_gene: TRBJ2-7
CDR3nt: TGTGCCAGCAGCGTTACGGGACTAGCGAAAAACGAGCAGTACTTC
CDR3aa: CASSVTGLAKNEQYF

abundance: once
len: 14
d_gene: .
v_gene: TRBV5-1
j_gene: TRBJ2-2
CDR3nt: TGCGCCAGCAGCTCGGAGGGACCTCCCGGGGAGCTGTTTTTT
CDR3aa: CASSSEGPPGELFF

abundance: .
len: 16
d_gene: .
v_gene: TRBV6-6
j_gene: TRBJ1-2
CDR3nt: TGTGCCAGCAGTTCATTCGGGGAAATGAGTGGCTATGGCTACACCTTC
CDR3aa: CASSSFGEMSGYGYTF

abundance: .
len: 13
d_gene: .
v_gene: TRBV24-1
j_gene: TRBJ2-1
CDR3nt: TGTGCCACCTCGGGTCGGGGGTACAATGAGCAGTTCTTC
CDR3aa: CATSGRGYNEQFF

abundance: .
len: 14
d_gene: .
v_gene: TRBV11-2
j_gene: TRBJ1-3
CDR3nt: TGTGCCAGCAGCTTACAGGGACCAAGAAACACCATATATTTT
CDR3aa: CASSLQGPRNTIYF

abundance: once
len: 16
d_gene: .
v_gene: TRBV19
j_gene: TRBJ1-5
CDR3nt: TGTGCCAGTAGTCCGCTGAGGGGCATCGGCAATCAGCCCCAGCATTTT
CDR3aa: CASSPLRGIGNQPQHF

abundance: .
len: 14
d_gene: .
v_gene: TRBV7-9
j_gene: TRBJ1-1
CDR3nt: TGTGCCAGCAGCTTCGGGGGCTTGAACACTGAAGCTTTCTTT
CDR3aa: CASSFGGLNTEAFF

abundance: once
len: 12
d_gene: .
v_gene: TRBV28
j_gene: TRBJ1-5
CDR3nt: TGTGCCAGCAATTATGCCAATCAGCCCCAGCATTTT
CDR3aa: CASNYANQPQHF

abundance: .
len: 12
d_gene: .
v_gene: TRBV6-6
j_gene: TRBJ2-3
CDR3nt: TGTGCCAGTACCCTCAGCACAGATACGCAGTATTTT
CDR3aa: CASTLSTDTQYF

abundance: .
len: 15
d_gene: .
v_gene: TRBV5-1
j_gene: TRBJ2-7
CDR3nt: TGCGCCAGCAGCTTGGAGGGAAGGGGGTTCTACGAGCAGTACTTC
CDR3aa: CASSLEGRGFYEQYF

abundance: .
len: 13
d_gene: .
v_gene: TRBV5-1
j_gene: TRBJ1-1
CDR3nt: TGCGCCAGCAGCTTGGTGGGAGAAACTGAAGCTTTCTTT
CDR3aa: CASSLVGETEAFF

abundance: .
len: 15
d_gene: .
v_gene: TRBV3-1/TRBV3-2
j_gene: TRBJ1-1
CDR3nt: TGTGCCAGCAGCCCCTCACAGGGTGGGGCCACTGAAGCTTTCTTT
CDR3aa: CASSPSQGGATEAFF

abundance: .
len: 12
d_gene: .
v_gene: TRBV19
j_gene: TRBJ1-5
CDR3nt: TGTGCCAGTCGCGCAGCCAATCAGCCCCAGCATTTT
CDR3aa: CASRAANQPQHF